This TCR beta chain is drawn from a study of T cell responses to AZD1222 COVID-19 vaccine. Findings and caveats of the study: White British donors predominated, females outnumbered males, and clonal diversity was possibly underestimated. Unmutated regions of variants are reportedly targeted by nearly half of spike-specific TCRs.

Remarks on this clone: Its antigen is unidentified.

TCRdb's table, derived via immunoSEQ multiplex PCR, lists solely in-frame clones and lacks some. Of approximately 120,000 clones in the sample, around 83% are singletons; the top ten hold around 4.4%. Second-dose schedules of about 4 or about 12 weeks were combined. The starting material was peripheral blood, obtained 28 days after the second AZD1222 dose. The source of this sequence is an adult who received the AZD1222 COVID-19 vaccine.

CDR3 in amino acids: CASSEGTGMLNEQFF. CDR3 DNA sequence: TGTGCCAGCAGTGAAGGGACAGGGATGTTGAATGAGCAGTTCTTC. The chain has TRBV2 and TRBJ2-1, with 8 positions matching TRBD1. This CDR3 has 15 amino acids. The V segment lost 1 base and the J segment 7 bases; nucleotides outside the gene matches: 6. Germline values: CDR1 SNHLY, CDR2 FYNNEI. Full variable domain (rest looked up from reference TRBV2 and TRBJ2-1): EPEVTQTPSHQVTQMGQEVILRCVPISNHLYFYWYRQILGQKVEFLVSFYNNEISEKSEIFDDQFSVERPDGSNFTLKIRSTKLEDSAMYFCASSEGTGMLNEQFFGPGTRLTVL.